This T cell receptor beta chain was observed in a study of regulatory T cells in long-lasting Graves disease. Libraries of TCR beta came from iRepertoire HTBI primers plus Arm-PCR of CDR3 regions. MiXCR was run by TCRdb on the multiplex PCR reads, yielding one entry per CDR3 protein. Of roughly 700,000 distinct CDR3 sequences listed, around 32% are singletons. This clonotype has a count of ten or more. Documented time point: persistent/refractory GD, antithyroid drugs over 5 years with positive TRAb. PBMC RNA was the source of the TCR library. Trimming took off 6 bases at V and 0 bases at J, with 17 bases between the two ends. The CDR3 is made up of 15 amino acids. The germline V gene encodes CDR1 DFQATT and CDR2 SNEGSKA (reference sequence).

The specimen comprised peripheral blood mononuclear cells (PBMCs), sampled when the disease was refractory, from a patient treated with antithyroid drugs. The chain employs TRBV20-1 and TRBJ1-1; D is ambiguous. The sequence came from a female donor with Graves disease. CDR3 residues: CSALPGLTMNTEAFF. For the CDR3, the DNA is TGCAGTGCGCTACCCGGGCTGACAATGAACACTGAAGCTTTCTTT.